The 12 T cell receptor beta chains below all came from one sample that was sequenced in a study of OX40 agonist ivuxolimab in advanced cancers. TCRdb keeps only in-frame clones here, not all; method: immunoSEQ multiplex PCR. This repertoire shows about 120,000 clones, around 93% found once; its top ten account for 0.15% to 0.19%. The source was CD4+ or CD8+ T cells sorted from blood, collected in a trial of the OX40 agonist ivuxolimab. These receptor sequences come from an adult with an advanced solid tumor such as melanoma, head and neck, liver or kidney cancer.

This rearrangement joins TRBV7-2 to TRBJ1-5; D unclear. This CDR3 has 16 residues. V shed 1 base and J shed 3 bases, with 13 bases lying between them. The germline gives CDR1 SGHTA, CDR2 FQGNSA. The CDR3 is CASSLEAGFVNQPQHF. CDR3 nucleotides: TGTGCCAGCAGCTTAGAGGCAGGTTTTGTCAATCAGCCCCAGCATTTT. Variable domain in full (rest from reference TRBV7-2 and TRBJ1-5): GAGVSQSPSNKVTEKGKDVELRCDPISGHTALYWYRQSLGQGLEFLIYFQGNSAPDKSGLPSDRFSAERTGGSVSTLTIQRTQQEDSAVYLCASSLEAGFVNQPQHFGDGTRLSIL.

This sequence joins TRBV6-1 and TRBJ2-2, with D hard to call. Per the germline V gene, CDR1 is MNHNS and CDR2 is SASEGT. The CDR3 contains 15 residues. V was cut by 0 bases and J by 1 base, with 6 bases left in between. CDR3 protein: CASSEAGLNTGELFF. CDR3 sequence (DNA): TGTGCCAGCAGTGAAGCGGGCTTGAACACCGGGGAGCTGTTTTTT.

This clone was found once. This rearrangement joins TRBV5-1 to TRBJ2-1; possible D gene TRBD2, 6 bases. V lost 3 bases, J lost 9 bases, and 13 bases lay in between. From germline, CDR1 is SGHRS and CDR2 YFSETQ. This CDR3 is built from 13 residues. The CDR3 region is CASSSIGTLEQFF. The CDR3 nucleotides are TGCGCCAGCAGCTCCATCGGGACTCTTGAGCAGTTCTTC.

V usage is TRBV5-6 and J usage is TRBJ2-7, with D perhaps matching TRBD1 (6 bases). The germline CDR1 and CDR2 sequences are SGHDT and YYEEEE. Trimming cost V 3 bases and J 2 bases, with 6 bases left between them. The CDR3 consists of 12 residues. CDR3 loop: CASSWDTYEQYF. The CDR3 coding sequence is TGTGCCAGCAGCTGGGACACCTACGAGCAGTACTTC.

The chain joins TRBV4-2 to TRBJ2-5; 7 positions agree with TRBD1. CDR1 LGHNA and CDR2 YNFKEQ come from the germline V gene. With V trimmed by 0 bases and J by 2 bases, 3 bases remained unmatched. This CDR3 is built from 15 residues. CDR3 DNA sequence: TGTGCCAGCAGCCAAGATCCAGGGGGTCAAGAGACCCAGTACTTC. This sequence encodes CASSQDPGGQETQYF.

This chain uses TRBV4-3 with TRBJ2-7; the match to TRBD1 covers 10 bases. V shed 3 bases and J 4 bases; nucleotides not matched to a gene: 6. Germline V CDR1 and CDR2: LGHNA, YSLEER. The CDR3 runs to 15 residues. CDR3 amino acids: CASSHRDRGAYEQYF. The CDR3 DNA sequence: TGCGCCAGCAGCCACCGGGACAGGGGCGCTTACGAGCAGTACTTC.

V and J are TRBV6-5 and TRBJ1-6; unclear D gene. The CDR3 spans 14 residues. V was cut by 0 bases and J by 8 bases, with 8 bases left in between. Germline V gene sequence: CDR1 MNHEY, CDR2 SVGAGI. The CDR3 protein is CASSYSSPDSPLHF. Here the CDR3 DNA reads TGTGCCAGCAGTTACTCGTCACCGGATTCACCCCTCCACTTT.

The rearrangement uses TRBV11-2 and TRBJ2-3; D is possibly TRBD2 (5 bases). This CDR3 has 13 residues. The germline V gene encodes CDR1 SGHAT and CDR2 FQNNGV. Trimming removed 4 bases from V and 4 bases from J, with 9 bases in between. The CDR3 DNA sequence: TGTGCCAGCAGCTCCCTCGGGGCAGATACGCAGTATTTT. Its protein is CASSSLGADTQYF.

The J gene is TRBJ1-6, the V gene TRBV18; TRBD1 aligns across 10 bases. V dropped 4 bases and J dropped 10; count of bases not matched to a gene: 10. The CDR3 is made up of 16 amino acids. Germline CDR1 is KGHSH and CDR2 is LQKENI. The CDR3 DNA reads as TGTGCCAGCTCACTACGGACAGGGGGTTATGTATCACCCCTCCACTTT. Translation: CASSLRTGGYVSPLHF.

This clone came up once. V usage is TRBV6-5 and J usage is TRBJ1-5, with D possibly TRBD1 on 6 matching bases. The germline V gene encodes CDR1 MNHEY and CDR2 SVGAGI. This CDR3 comprises 14 residues. V lost 6 bases and J 4 bases, leaving 13 bases between the germline ends. The CDR3 DNA sequence: TGTGCCAGCAGAAGGACAGCTAGTAATCAGCCCCAGCATTTT. Translation: CASRRTASNQPQHF.

This sequence joins TRBV28 and TRBJ1-2; a weak D match, TRBD1 (6 bases). The CDR3 is 13 amino acids. Germline CDR1 reads MDHEN; CDR2 reads SYDVKM. V lost 3 bases, J lost 8 bases, and 13 bases lay in between. In DNA form, the CDR3 reads TGTGCCAGCAGTTTGGACAGCCTGAGGGGCTACACCTTC. This codes for CASSLDSLRGYTF.

The chain couples TRBV27 to TRBJ2-1, with 10 bases aligning to TRBD2. The germline V gene has CDR1 MNHEY and CDR2 SMNVEV (reference sequence). The CDR3 has 15 residues. V lost 6 bases and J lost 4; bases outside the gene matches: 6. The CDR3 here is CASSTPSGSYNEQFF. The DNA for the CDR3 is TGTGCCAGCAGCACCCCTAGCGGGAGTTACAATGAGCAGTTCTTC.